These T cell receptor beta chains were read from a single sample in a study of blood T cell repertoires in COVID-19. Only in-frame clones appear in the TCRdb table, and some are missing; sequencing was by immunoSEQ multiplex PCR. The table includes roughly 60,000 clones, roughly 90% detected once. Sequenced material: peripheral blood. These receptors were taken from a man aged 50 to 60 with active COVID-19. Both conserved end residues are part of each CDR3. D genes are given only for firm matches. Size tells how often a clone was seen (once, few, many) or the class of an expanded clone, and some rows leave it out.

cdr3_length: 17; v_call: TRBV21-1; clone_size: NA; d_call: NA; j_call: TRBJ1-1; cdr3_nt: TGTGCCAGCAGCAAAGCTGGGGACAGGGAGAGAGGAACTGAAGCTTTCTTT; cdr3_aa: CASSKAGDRERGTEAFF
cdr3_length: 15; v_call: TRBV19; clone_size: NA; d_call: TRBD1; j_call: TRBJ1-1; cdr3_nt: TGTGCCAGTAACCCGGACAGGGCTCAGGTCACTGAAGCTTTCTTT; cdr3_aa: CASNPDRAQVTEAFF
cdr3_length: 14; v_call: TRBV5-4; clone_size: NA; d_call: NA; j_call: TRBJ2-5; cdr3_nt: TGTGCCAGCAGCTTGGGAGGGCCAAAAGAGACCCAGTACTTC; cdr3_aa: CASSLGGPKETQYF
cdr3_length: 14; v_call: TRBV5-1; clone_size: NA; d_call: NA; j_call: TRBJ2-7; cdr3_nt: TGCGCCAGCAGCTTCGACAGCCTCTCCTACGAGCAGTACTTC; cdr3_aa: CASSFDSLSYEQYF
cdr3_length: 15; v_call: TRBV19; clone_size: NA; d_call: TRBD1; j_call: TRBJ2-7; cdr3_nt: TGTGCCAGTAGTTTGGGACAGGGGGCTTTCTACGAGCAGTACTTC; cdr3_aa: CASSLGQGAFYEQYF
cdr3_length: 18; v_call: TRBV4-3; clone_size: NA; d_call: TRBD2; j_call: TRBJ2-5; cdr3_nt: TGCGCCAGCAGCCAAACCGCGGGGAGACTAGCGGGGAAAGAGACCCAGTACTTC; cdr3_aa: CASSQTAGRLAGKETQYF
cdr3_length: 17; v_call: TRBV9; clone_size: NA; d_call: TRBD2; j_call: TRBJ2-3; cdr3_nt: TGTGCCAGCAGCGGAGGACTAGCGGGGGGGCTCGCAGATACGCAGTATTTT; cdr3_aa: CASSGGLAGGLADTQYF
cdr3_length: 16; v_call: TRBV7-9; clone_size: NA; d_call: TRBD1; j_call: TRBJ2-2; cdr3_nt: TGTGCCAGCAGCTCCACCAGGACAGGGAGATCCGGGGAGCTGTTTTTT; cdr3_aa: CASSSTRTGRSGELFF
cdr3_length: 17; v_call: TRBV7-9; clone_size: NA; d_call: NA; j_call: TRBJ2-6; cdr3_nt: TGTGCCAGCAGCCCGCGGACAATTCCGTCTGGGGCCAACGTCCTGACTTTC; cdr3_aa: CASSPRTIPSGANVLTF
cdr3_length: 13; v_call: TRBV7-3; clone_size: NA; d_call: NA; j_call: TRBJ2-5; cdr3_nt: TGTGCCAGCAGCTTAACGGTACTTGAGACCCAGTACTTC; cdr3_aa: CASSLTVLETQYF
cdr3_length: 13; v_call: TRBV6-2/TRBV6-3; clone_size: NA; d_call: NA; j_call: TRBJ1-2; cdr3_nt: TGTGCCAGCAGTAAACCTGAGGTCAATGGCTACACCTTC; cdr3_aa: CASSKPEVNGYTF
cdr3_length: 14; v_call: TRBV6-5; clone_size: few; d_call: NA; j_call: TRBJ1-1; cdr3_nt: TGTGCCAGCAGTTCTGCTTGGCAGACGGGGGAAGCTTTCTTT; cdr3_aa: CASSSAWQTGEAFF
cdr3_length: 13; v_call: TRBV7-8; clone_size: NA; d_call: NA; j_call: TRBJ2-7; cdr3_nt: TGTGCCAGCAGCTTCCGCCCCGGCTACGAGCAGTACTTC; cdr3_aa: CASSFRPGYEQYF